These 21 T cell receptor beta chains were sequenced from one sample in a study of blood T cell repertoires in COVID-19. Produced via immunoSEQ multiplex PCR; TCRdb's table is partial and in-frame only. In the table there are about 90,000 clones, 80% of which are singletons. Sequenced: peripheral blood. These receptors came from a woman in her 70s with acute or convalescent COVID-19.

The chain joins TRBV30 to TRBJ2-1, with D perhaps TRBD2 (5 bases). Trimming took 2 bases from V and 3 from J, leaving 8 bases between them. CDR3 size: 13 residues. Looked up from germline, CDR1 is GTSNPN and CDR2 is SVGIG (reference sequence). The CDR3 DNA reads as TGTGCCTGGAGTAGCGGAAACTACAATGAGCAGTTCTTC. The encoded protein is CAWSSGNYNEQFF.

The chain couples TRBV7-6 to TRBJ2-7, with 9 nucleotides matching TRBD1. V lost 6 bases, J lost 0 bases, and 9 bases stayed unmatched. CDR3 length equals 16 residues. CDR1 and CDR2 (germline): SGHVS, FNYEAQ. The CDR3 loop is CASSQDPGQGSYEQYF. The CDR3 region has the DNA TGTGCCAGCAGTCAGGATCCGGGACAGGGCTCCTACGAGCAGTACTTC.

For the CDR3, the DNA is TGCAGCGTTTGGTACAGGGGGCAGAATGAGCAGTTCTTC. Residues: CSVWYRGQNEQFF. J is TRBJ2-1 and V is TRBV29-1; 9 bases fit TRBD1. The ends lost 5 bases at V and 7 bases at J; junction bases unmatched: 6. The CDR3 has 13 residues. Germline-derived CDR1 and CDR2 are SQVTM and ANQGSEA.

This rearrangement joins TRBV7-2 to TRBJ2-5; 10 nucleotides agree with TRBD2. This CDR3 is 16 amino acids long. With 5 bases clipped from V and 4 bases from J, the junction kept 10 bases outside the gene matches. Germline CDR1 reads SGHTA; CDR2 reads FQGNSA. This CDR3 is CASSQRSSGSRETQYF. DNA for the CDR3: TGTGCCAGCAGCCAAAGATCTAGCGGGAGCCGAGAGACCCAGTACTTC.

As DNA, the CDR3 is TGTGCCACCAGTGATAGTGACAGGGCTGGGGAGCTGTTTTTT. This encodes CATSDSDRAGELFF. This chain connects TRBV24-1 to TRBJ2-2; 7 nucleotides match TRBD1. J lost 8 bases, V lost 3 bases, and 5 bases had no gene match. Per germline, CDR1 KGHDR and CDR2 SFDVKD. The length of the CDR3 is 14 residues.

This chain uses TRBV18 with TRBJ2-2; tentative D call: TRBD1 (6 bases). The germline V gene encodes CDR1 KGHSH and CDR2 LQKENI. This CDR3 comprises 18 residues. The V gene lost 3 bases and the J gene lost 0 bases, with 17 bases spanning the gap. Here the CDR3 reads CASSPFPGHWSNTGELFF. The CDR3 region has the DNA TGTGCCAGCTCACCCTTCCCGGGACACTGGTCGAACACCGGGGAGCTGTTTTTT. Together with reference TRBV18 and TRBJ2-2, the CDR3 gives the full variable domain: NAGVMQNPRHLVRRRGQEARLRCSPMKGHSHVYWYRQLPEEGLKFMVYLQKENIIDESGMPKERFSAEFPKEGPSILRIQQVVRGDSAAYFCASSPFPGHWSNTGELFFGEGSRLTVL.

This chain joins TRBV7-9 and TRBJ2-3; TRBD2 matches at 9 bases. Germline V gene data show CDR1 as SEHNR and CDR2 as FQNEAQ (reference sequence). The CDR3 length is 16 residues. After removal of 5 bases from V and 6 bases from J, the junction contained 12 bases not matched to a gene. CDR3 bases: TGTGCCAGCAGCCCTCCAGCGGGGGGCTTCATTGATACGCAGTATTTT. Amino acid sequence: CASSPPAGGFIDTQYF.

The chain carries TRBV27 and TRBJ1-2, with 10 bases lining up with TRBD1. Germline CDR1 reads MNHEY; CDR2 reads SMNVEV (reference sequence). Trimming cost V 6 bases and J 5 bases; bases outside gene matches: 9. This CDR3 is built from 15 residues. The CDR3 sequence: CASSPGTGVRYGYTF. The CDR3 DNA is TGTGCCAGCAGCCCCGGGACAGGGGTCAGGTATGGCTACACCTTC.

The chain has TRBV20-1 and TRBJ2-1, with 8 bases matching TRBD2. This CDR3 contains 17 residues. Germline CDR1 and CDR2: DFQATT and SNEGSKA (reference sequence). Trimming at V came to 3 bases and at J to 3 bases, leaving 13 bases not matched to a gene. The CDR3 reads CSASTSAGGPHYNEQFF. CDR3 coding DNA: TGCAGTGCTAGTACCAGCGCGGGAGGACCGCACTACAATGAGCAGTTCTTC.

This clone has a count of ten or more. J is TRBJ1-1 and V is TRBV9, with a possible D match to TRBD1 (5 bases). V dropped 0 bases and J dropped 1 base, with 10 bases sitting between them. Per germline, CDR1 SGDLS and CDR2 YYNGEE. This CDR3 region has 15 residues. The chain's CDR3 is CASSVEGVGNTEAFF. CDR3 nucleotides: TGTGCCAGCAGCGTAGAAGGGGTAGGGAACACTGAAGCTTTCTTT.

The chain recombines TRBV7-9 with TRBJ2-7; 15 bases match TRBD2. The CDR3 is made up of 19 amino acids. J gave up 3 bases and V 4 bases, and 13 bases lay outside the gene matches. The germline CDR1 and CDR2 sequences are SEHNR and FQNEAQ (reference sequence). The chain's CDR3 is CASSSSSGLAGGDVYEQYF. The DNA of the CDR3 is TGTGCCAGCAGCTCTTCGTCGGGACTAGCGGGAGGAGATGTCTACGAGCAGTACTTC.

J is TRBJ2-7 and V is TRBV11-1, with 11 nucleotides matching TRBD2. V lost 3 bases and J lost 4; bases outside the gene matches: 5. Germline V CDR1 and CDR2: SGHAT, FQDESV (reference sequence). The CDR3 length is 15 residues. The DNA for the CDR3 is TGTGCCAGCAGCTTCGCTAGCGGGGGGCCATACGAGCAGTACTTC. The encoded protein is CASSFASGGPYEQYF.

CDR3 sequence (DNA): TGTGCCAGCAGCCCTAACACAGGGGAAGATAATTCACCCCTCCACTTT. Protein sequence: CASSPNTGEDNSPLHF. The genes are TRBV5-6 and TRBJ1-6, with 7 bases matching TRBD1. V lost 4 bases to trimming and J lost 5 bases; unmatched junction nucleotides: 9. CDR1 and CDR2 (germline): SGHDT, YYEEEE. The CDR3 covers 16 residues.

This sequence joins TRBV10-3 and TRBJ2-5; TRBD2 aligns across 13 bases. After removal of 3 bases from V and 3 bases from J, the junction contained 10 bases not matched to a gene. The length of the CDR3 is 18 residues. CDR1 is ENHRY and CDR2 is SYGVKD in the germline V gene. CDR3 DNA: TGTGCCATCAGTGATTCAACTAGCGGGAGGGGAAGGGAAGAGACCCAGTACTTC. Its protein is CAISDSTSGRGREETQYF.

This clone is a singleton in its sample. The chain joins TRBV1 to TRBJ2-7; the table calls TRBD2, which could not be checked here. TRBV1 is listed as a pseudogene. This CDR3 region has 17 residues. The CDR3 loop reads CTSSHLYRTSGGCEQYF. The CDR3 coding sequence is TGCACCAGCAGCCACCTTTACCGGACTAGCGGGGGGTGCGAGCAGTACTTC.

The rearrangement uses TRBV12-3 or TRBV12-4 and TRBJ2-7; D gene unclear. Trimming cost V 3 bases and J 5 bases, with 8 bases left between them. This CDR3 region has 12 residues. The CDR3 reads CASSFRFHEQYF. The CDR3 DNA is TGTGCCAGCAGTTTCCGGTTTCACGAGCAGTACTTC.

J is TRBJ1-1 and V is TRBV5-1; tentative D call: TRBD1 (5 bases). V was shortened by 4 bases and J by 0 bases, with 13 bases between the two germline ends. Germline V gives CDR1 SGHRS, CDR2 YFSETQ. This CDR3 spans 15 amino acids. The CDR3 region has the DNA TGCGCCAGCAGCGTGGTGGGGGGAATGAACACTGAAGCTTTCTTT. Translated, it gives CASSVVGGMNTEAFF. Together with reference TRBV5-1 and TRBJ1-1, the CDR3 gives the full variable domain: KAGVTQTPRYLIKTRGQQVTLSCSPISGHRSVSWYQQTPGQGLQFLFEYFSETQRNKGNFPGRFSGRQFSNSRSEMNVSTLELGDSALYLCASSVVGGMNTEAFFGQGTRLTVV.

The V and J genes are TRBV7-8 and TRBJ1-6, with D hard to call. With 6 bases removed from V and 7 bases from J, the gap between germline ends came to 10 bases. The CDR3 spans 13 residues. CDR1 and CDR2 from the germline V gene are SGHVS and FQNEAQ. The CDR3 DNA follows: TGTGCCAGCAGTAGGAGTTCCAATTCACCCCTCCACTTT. It translates to CASSRSSNSPLHF.

This clone was recorded at least ten times. The rearrangement joins TRBV7-9 to TRBJ1-2; 7 bases are a match to TRBD1. Germline values: CDR1 SEHNR, CDR2 FQNEAQ (reference sequence). This CDR3 has 15 residues. The junction had 4 bases not matched to a gene; V was cut back by 1 base and J by 2 bases. CDR3 DNA sequence: TGTGCCAGCAGCTTAGAAGGAGGGGGCAACTATGGCTACACCTTC. It encodes CASSLEGGGNYGYTF.

The table lists this clone with a count of one. The gene calls are TRBV15 and TRBJ2-5; D is perhaps TRBD1 (5 bases). The CDR3 totals 15 residues. Germline CDR1 is LNHNV and CDR2 is YYDKDF (reference sequence). The V end lost 5 bases, the J end lost 2 bases, and 15 bases lay between the germline ends. The CDR3 loop is CATSGLGVGQETQYF. For the CDR3, the DNA is TGTGCCACCAGCGGCCTAGGGGTCGGGCAAGAGACCCAGTACTTC.

This chain links TRBV5-4 with TRBJ2-2; no reliable D call. CDR1 SGHNT and CDR2 YYREEE come from the germline V gene (reference sequence). The V gene lost 2 bases and the J gene lost 5 bases, with 16 bases spanning the gap. CDR3 size: 16 residues. The CDR3 nucleotides are TGTGCCAGCAGCTTTCGTCGGAGAGGATGGACCGGGGAGCTGTTTTTT. Translated: CASSFRRRGWTGELFF. Together with reference TRBV5-4 and TRBJ2-2, the CDR3 gives the full variable domain: ETGVTQSPTHLIKTRGQQVTLRCSSQSGHNTVSWYQQALGQGPQFIFQYYREEENGRGNFPPRFSGLQFPNYSSELNVNALELDDSALYLCASSFRRRGWTGELFFGEGSRLTVL.